These 3 T cell receptor beta chains came from one sample sequenced in a study of T cells after yellow fever vaccination. A single record per CDR3 protein comes from TCRdb applying MiXCR to the 5' RACE reads. The sample has some 260,000 distinct CDR3 sequences, roughly 5.6% seen once; the top ten hold 2.5% to 4%. The source material was CD4+ T cells sorted from PBMCs, sampled on the day of the yellow fever booster vaccination. These TCRs come from a man aged 18 to 30 who received the YFV17D yellow fever vaccine.

This chain uses TRBV2 with TRBJ1-2, with TRBD1 matching over 7 bases. V lost 3 bases to trimming and J lost 7 bases; unmatched junction nucleotides: 8. CDR3 size: 14 residues. Germline V gene lookup returns CDR1 SNHLY and CDR2 FYNNEI. The CDR3 spells CASSEDRSSGGYTF. The CDR3 region has the DNA TGTGCCAGCAGTGAGGACAGGTCTTCGGGTGGCTACACCTTC.

This clonotype was detected many times. V and J are TRBV10-3 and TRBJ1-3; D is undetermined. CDR1 ENHRY and CDR2 SYGVKD come from the germline V gene. V lost 9 bases to trimming and J lost 0 bases, with 6 bases between them. The CDR3 runs to 12 residues. The DNA for the CDR3 is TGTGCCATTGCCCGCTCTGGAAACACCATATATTTT. This sequence encodes CAIARSGNTIYF.

This clonotype showed up many times. The chain employs TRBV29-1 and TRBJ1-1; perhaps TRBD1 as D (6 bases). Germline CDR1 and CDR2: SQVTM and ANQGSEA. The CDR3 totals 13 residues. The ends were cut back, 5 bases at V and 7 bases at J, with 17 bases in the middle. In DNA form, the CDR3 reads TGCAGCGTTATGGGGGCGAGGGCATATGAAGCTTTCTTT. As protein: CSVMGARAYEAFF.